This T cell receptor beta chain was sequenced during a study of beta chain features in type 1 diabetes. About the research overall: Examination spanned 100 million to 130 million sorted cells from all samples.

The J segment lost 7 bases and the V segment lost 0 bases, leaving 8 bases of the junction unmatched. The CDR3 loop spans 15 amino acids. Germline lookup yields CDR1 LGHNA and CDR2 YSLEER. Reverse transcribing all isolated RNA meant expressed TCRB transcripts were sequenced. Deep immunoSEQ sequencing covered naive, central memory and regulatory T cell samples. Method: immunoSEQ multiplex PCR; TCRdb's copy keeps in-frame clones and lacks some. The data show hundreds of thousands of clones, roughly a sixth seen once. The sequencing sample was made of naive CD4+ T cells from blood. The chain is built from TRBV4-3 and TRBJ1-2; 7 positions agree with TRBD1. The origin of this receptor is a man between 18 and 35 years old in good health. Written as DNA, the CDR3 is TGCGCCAGCAGCCAAGATAGGGCAGGGGGAAGTGGCTACACCTTC. It specifies CASSQDRAGGSGYTF.